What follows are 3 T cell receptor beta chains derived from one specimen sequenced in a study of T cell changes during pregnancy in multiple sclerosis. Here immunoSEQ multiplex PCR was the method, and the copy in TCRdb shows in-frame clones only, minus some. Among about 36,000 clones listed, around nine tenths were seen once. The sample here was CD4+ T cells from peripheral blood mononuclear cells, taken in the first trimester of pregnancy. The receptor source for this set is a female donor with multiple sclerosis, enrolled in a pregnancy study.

CDR3: CASSMLSGRSQETQYF. CDR3 DNA sequence: TGTGCCAGTAGCATGCTTAGCGGGAGGTCACAAGAGACCCAGTACTTC. V usage is TRBV19 and J usage is TRBJ2-5; 10 positions agree with TRBD2. There are 16 residues in the CDR3. In germline, CDR1 is LNHDA, CDR2 SQIVND (reference sequence). J was trimmed by 2 bases and V by 6 bases; bases with no gene match: 9.

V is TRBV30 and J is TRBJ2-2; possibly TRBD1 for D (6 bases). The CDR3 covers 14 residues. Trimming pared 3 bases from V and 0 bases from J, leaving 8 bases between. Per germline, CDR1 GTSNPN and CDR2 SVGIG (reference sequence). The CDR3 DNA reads TGTGCCTGGAGGACAGGTTCGAACACCGGGGAGCTGTTTTTT. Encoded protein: CAWRTGSNTGELFF.

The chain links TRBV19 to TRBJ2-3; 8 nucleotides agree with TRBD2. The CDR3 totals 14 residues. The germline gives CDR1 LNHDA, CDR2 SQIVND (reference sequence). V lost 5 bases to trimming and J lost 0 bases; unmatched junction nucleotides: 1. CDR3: CASSLAGSTDTQYF. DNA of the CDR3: TGTGCCAGTAGTTTAGCGGGGAGCACAGATACGCAGTATTTT.